This T cell receptor (beta chain) is from a study of blood T cell repertoires in COVID-19. Across the study: Sites in the United States, Italy and Spain provided acute and convalescent COVID-19 samples. T cells, B-cell-depleted T cells, or PBMCs provided the cDNA or gDNA that served as material.

Data came from immunoSEQ multiplex PCR; TCRdb stores just in-frame clones and leaves some out. Of over 30,000 clones detected, approximately 78% appear once; the ten largest clones hold around 41%. The V end was cut by 3 bases, the J end by 1 base, with 10 bases between. The CDR3 length is 15 residues. Germline CDR1 SGDLS, CDR2 YYNGEE. The sequence derives from a man aged 80 or over with active or convalescent COVID-19. Material for sequencing was peripheral blood. The chain employs TRBV9 and TRBJ2-2; no definite D call. CDR3 region: CASSARLLNTGELFF. The DNA of the CDR3 is TGTGCCAGCAGCGCCCGACTGCTGAACACCGGGGAGCTGTTTTTT.